These 10 T cell receptor beta chains share one sample of origin, sequenced in a study of shared clonotypes between healthy human individuals (dated by TCRdb to 2020 to 2021). To prepare the library, the immunoSEQ multiplex PCR assay was applied. Held by TCRdb, this immuneACCESS table contains in-frame sequences only and omits some clones. Under half of the omission traces to an unresolved V gene where checked; the cause of the rest is unknown. This sample has about 1.5 million clones in its table, and roughly 96% of those were observed once. The ten largest clones represent roughly 1.1% of the sample. Sequencing was done on a sample of naive CD4+ T cells sorted from blood. In the paper's terms, the cell subset or site label means: CD45RA+ positively selected. These TCRs come from a man aged 25 to 40 in good health.

This clone was seen only once. The CDR3 DNA follows: TGTGCCAGTAGTATTGCTAAATACAATGAGCAGTTCTTC. This sequence encodes CASSIAKYNEQFF. J is TRBJ2-1 and V is TRBV19; no definite D call. This CDR3 region has 13 residues. V was shortened by 3 bases and J by 4 bases, with 7 bases between the two germline ends. The germline CDR1 and CDR2 sequences are LNHDA and SQIVND (reference sequence).

The chain employs TRBV6-1 and TRBJ2-3; perhaps TRBD2 as D (6 bases). Looked up from germline, CDR1 is MNHNS and CDR2 is SASEGT. The CDR3 extends over 15 amino acids. Between the trimmed V and J ends, which lost 7 bases and 2 bases, there was a span of 16 bases. The CDR3 DNA reads TGTGCCAGCACCTCGTTAGCGGAGACCACAGATACGCAGTATTTT. Translation gives CASTSLAETTDTQYF.

The chain joins TRBV7-9 to TRBJ2-3; D uncertain. The CDR3 is made up of 14 amino acids. The V end lost 4 bases, the J end lost 4 bases, and 12 bases lay between the germline ends. Germline CDR1 is SEHNR and CDR2 is FQNEAQ (reference sequence). The CDR3 DNA follows: TGTGCCAGCAGCTCTCCAAGTATGGCAGATACGCAGTATTTT. Translating it yields CASSSPSMADTQYF.

The chain combines TRBV28 with TRBJ2-1; 7 bases line up with TRBD2. Germline V gene sequence: CDR1 MDHEN, CDR2 SYDVKM. CDR3 length: 16 amino acids. With V trimmed by 6 bases and J by 6 bases, 14 bases remained unmatched. This CDR3 is CASSHTPAGSPNEQFF. The CDR3 DNA sequence: TGTGCCAGCAGCCATACTCCAGCGGGATCTCCCAATGAGCAGTTCTTC.

This chain connects TRBV9 to TRBJ2-7; possibly TRBD2 for D (6 bases). The CDR3 runs to 17 residues. The germline V gene has CDR1 SGDLS and CDR2 YYNGEE. Trimming stripped 4 bases from V and 0 bases from J, with 20 bases between. The CDR3 nucleotides are TGTGCCAGCAGCCCTCACCCCCGCGGGACGACCTCCTACGAGCAGTACTTC. Amino acids: CASSPHPRGTTSYEQYF.

This clone occurred once. This chain uses TRBV11-3 with TRBJ2-3; D is possibly TRBD2 (5 bases). Per germline, CDR1 SGHNT and CDR2 YENEEA. The CDR3 consists of 15 residues. Trimming took 4 bases from V and 1 from J, leaving 12 bases between them. DNA for the CDR3: TGTGCCAGCAGCTCCCCAGCCGGGGGCACAGATACGCAGTATTTT. Protein sequence: CASSSPAGGTDTQYF.

CDR3 region: CASSETGGVAGWFGGELFF. CDR3 DNA sequence: TGTGCCAGCAGTGAAACGGGGGGAGTTGCAGGGTGGTTCGGCGGGGAGCTGTTTTTT. This chain uses TRBV6-1 with TRBJ2-2; 7 positions match TRBD2. The CDR3 totals 19 residues. Germline CDR1 MNHNS, CDR2 SASEGT. V lost 2 bases and J lost 7; bases outside the gene matches: 19.

This chain connects TRBV5-6 to TRBJ2-1; 9 bases are a match to TRBD1. Germline V CDR1 and CDR2: SGHDT, YYEEEE. After removal of 3 bases from V and 10 bases from J, the junction contained 5 bases not matched to a gene. The CDR3 has 13 residues. The CDR3 is CASSWTGVGEQFF. CDR3 sequence (DNA): TGTGCCAGCAGCTGGACAGGGGTTGGGGAGCAGTTCTTC.

This rearrangement joins TRBV7-2 to TRBJ2-4; D call uncertain. V was trimmed by 4 bases and J by 12 bases, leaving 19 bases between them. Per germline, CDR1 SGHTA and CDR2 FQGNSA. The CDR3 sequence is 14 residues long. The CDR3 DNA reads as TGTGCCAGCAGCTCATCCTACCGAATGGATCATCAGTACTTC. As protein: CASSSSYRMDHQYF.

The chain has TRBV29-1 and TRBJ2-5, with D perhaps TRBD1 (5 bases). Trimming removed 4 bases from V and 3 bases from J, with 12 bases in between. The CDR3 is made up of 13 amino acids. Germline V lookup: CDR1 SQVTM, CDR2 ANQGSEA. The CDR3 coding sequence is TGCAGCGTTGGGGGCAGGCAGAAAGAGACCCAGTACTTC. Its translation is CSVGGRQKETQYF.